These 29 T cell receptor beta chains were sequenced from one sample in a study of post-analysis software for immune sequencing data. Study results and limitations: With TRBV5-6, TRBV5-1 and TRBV20-1 included, about five TRBV segments were more frequent in patients than in controls.

These TCRs are of unknown antigen specificity. Built from TCR beta cDNA, the libraries had unique molecular identifiers in them. From the PCR reads, TCRdb called clonotypes with MiXCR, one entry per CDR3 protein. The table has about 200,000 distinct CDR3 sequences, approximately 30% seen once. The sequencing input was blood. These receptors were taken from a girl under 18 with multiple sclerosis.

This chain joins TRBV5-6 and TRBJ1-1, with D unresolved. Per the germline V gene, CDR1 is SGHDT and CDR2 is YYEEEE. V lost 6 bases and J lost 1, with 13 bases in between. The CDR3 loop spans 14 amino acids. In DNA form, the CDR3 reads TGTGCCAGCACCCTCTTAGCGACGAACACTGAAGCTTTCTTT. Translated, it gives CASTLLATNTEAFF. The full variable domain, with the rest looked up from reference TRBV5-6 and TRBJ1-1, is DAGVTQSPTHLIKTRGQQVTLRCSPKSGHDTVSWYQQALGQGPQFIFQYYEEEERQRGNFPDRFSGHQFPNYSSELNVNALLLGDSALYLCASTLLATNTEAFFGQGTRLTVV.

This clonotype occurred many times. V and J are TRBV20-1 and TRBJ2-7; 10 bases align to TRBD2. The V gene end was trimmed by 2 bases and the J gene end by 6 bases; junction bases not matched to a gene: 1. Germline loops: CDR1 DFQATT, CDR2 SNEGSKA (reference sequence). This CDR3 has 12 residues. CDR3 residues: CSARPSGSEQYF. The CDR3 coding sequence is TGCAGTGCTAGACCTAGCGGGAGCGAGCAGTACTTC.

At least ten counts were recorded for this clonotype. The J gene is TRBJ2-7, the V gene TRBV20-1; D gene unclear. Germline values: CDR1 DFQATT, CDR2 SNEGSKA (reference sequence). V lost 5 bases to trimming and J lost 2 bases, with 10 bases between them. The CDR3 contains 12 residues. CDR3 loop: CSAGLDPYEQYF. For the CDR3, the DNA is TGCAGTGCTGGGTTAGACCCCTACGAGCAGTACTTC.

The sample holds many counts of this clonotype. The chain carries TRBV5-1 and TRBJ2-3; 11 positions match TRBD2. The J segment lost 4 bases and the V segment lost 7 bases, leaving 8 bases of the junction unmatched. Germline CDR1 is SGHRS and CDR2 is YFSETQ. The CDR3 spans 15 residues. CDR3 sequence: CASGLTSGGSDTQYF. As DNA, the CDR3 is TGCGCCAGCGGTCTTACTAGCGGGGGCTCAGATACGCAGTATTTT.

This clonotype was seen at least ten times. The V and J genes are TRBV5-1 and TRBJ2-1, with 11 positions matching TRBD1. The CDR3 is 16 amino acids. Germline loops: CDR1 SGHRS, CDR2 YFSETQ. With 4 bases clipped from V and 3 bases from J, the junction kept 6 bases outside the gene matches. The CDR3 sequence: CASSPGGTGGYNEQFF. CDR3 DNA: TGCGCCAGCAGCCCGGGAGGGACAGGGGGCTACAATGAGCAGTTCTTC.

This clonotype was observed many times. CDR3: CSATYPRQGLGYEQYF. CDR3 coding DNA: TGCAGTGCTACCTATCCTCGACAGGGCCTGGGGTACGAGCAGTACTTC. The V and J genes are TRBV20-1 and TRBJ2-7; 7 bases are a match to TRBD1. With 4 bases clipped from V and 4 bases from J, the junction kept 16 bases outside the gene matches. Germline V gene data show CDR1 as DFQATT and CDR2 as SNEGSKA (reference sequence). The CDR3 consists of 16 residues.

Here the CDR3 reads CASSLSWGSDEQFF. The CDR3 DNA reads as TGTGCCAGCAGCCTATCCTGGGGATCCGATGAGCAGTTCTTC. This chain connects TRBV7-7 to TRBJ2-1; D unclear. V gave up 5 bases and J gave up 8 bases, with 16 bases separating them. CDR1 SSHAT and CDR2 FNYEAQ come from the germline V gene (reference sequence). The CDR3 covers 14 residues.

This clonotype came up many times. The chain is built from TRBV20-1 and TRBJ2-5; D remains ambiguous. Between the trimmed V and J ends, which lost 0 bases and 2 bases, there was a span of 10 bases. Germline V gene data show CDR1 as DFQATT and CDR2 as SNEGSKA (reference sequence). The length of the CDR3 is 14 residues. The CDR3 loop reads CSARDRAPQETQYF. Here the CDR3 DNA reads TGCAGTGCTAGAGATAGGGCACCTCAAGAGACCCAGTACTTC.

The genes are TRBV20-1 and TRBJ1-1; weak D call: TRBD1 (6 bases). There are 15 residues in the CDR3. V was trimmed by 5 bases and J by 2 bases, leaving 18 bases between them. CDR1 and CDR2 from the germline V gene are DFQATT and SNEGSKA (reference sequence). CDR3 DNA sequence: TGCAGTGCTCCGGATTACGGACAGAGAAACACTGAAGCTTTCTTT. Amino acid sequence: CSAPDYGQRNTEAFF.

This clonotype has only a few counts. For the CDR3, the DNA is TGTGCCAGCAGGTGGAGGGTTGAGCAGGGTGAAGCTTTCTTT. Translating it yields CASRWRVEQGEAFF. The chain couples TRBV6-2 or TRBV6-3 to TRBJ1-1; D possibly corresponds to TRBD1 (5 bases). This CDR3 comprises 14 residues. Looked up from germline, CDR1 is MNHEY and CDR2 is SVGEGT. V was pared by 6 bases and J by 7 bases, with 18 bases between.

About this clonotype: A much larger clone sits a single nucleotide away, making a read error possible. The chain combines TRBV20-1 with TRBJ2-7, with 12 bases matching TRBD2. V was pared by 6 bases and J by 4 bases, with 7 bases of the junction left unmatched. Germline V gene lookup returns CDR1 DFQATT and CDR2 SNEGSKA (reference sequence). The CDR3 runs 14 residues. Here the CDR3 DNA reads TGCAGTGCGGCAACTAGCGGGAGGTGGTACGAGCAGTACTTC. Translated, it gives CSAATSGRWYEQYF.

At least ten counts were recorded for this clonotype. The genes are TRBV12-3 or TRBV12-4 and TRBJ2-1; no clear D gene. V was cut by 3 bases and J by 0 bases, with 12 bases left in between. CDR3 size: 16 residues. CDR3: CASSFLQDNSYNEQFF. DNA for the CDR3: TGTGCCAGCAGTTTTCTTCAGGATAACTCCTACAATGAGCAGTTCTTC.

This sequence joins TRBV7-9 and TRBJ2-7, with D possibly matching TRBD1 (5 bases). The CDR3 sequence is 14 residues long. Trimming took 5 bases from V and 1 from J, leaving 12 bases between them. The germline V gene encodes CDR1 SEHNR and CDR2 FQNEAQ (reference sequence). CDR3 residues: CASSPGSRSYEQYF. Here the CDR3 DNA reads TGTGCCAGCAGCCCAGGGTCTCGGTCCTACGAGCAGTACTTC. The entire variable domain, with the rest obtained from reference TRBV7-9 and TRBJ2-7, is as follows: DTGVSQNPRHKITKRGQNVTFRCDPISEHNRLYWYRQTLGQGPEFLTYFQNEAQLEKSRLLSDRFSAERPKGSFSTLEIQRTEQGDSAMYLCASSPGSRSYEQYFGPGTRLTVT.

About this clonotype itself: A much bigger clone sits one base away, suggesting this may be a read error. V and J are TRBV6-1 and TRBJ1-2, with D tentatively TRBD1 (5 bases). Trimming took 0 bases from V and 8 from J, leaving 19 bases between them. The CDR3 is made up of 16 amino acids. Germline lookup yields CDR1 MNHNS and CDR2 SASEGT. This chain's CDR3 is CASSEARGRGIRGYTF. CDR3 sequence (DNA): TGTGCCAGCAGTGAAGCGAGGGGACGGGGAATTCGGGGCTACACCTTC.

This clonotype came up many times. J is TRBJ1-5 and V is TRBV7-2, with 7 bases lining up with TRBD1. From germline, CDR1 is SGHTA and CDR2 FQGNSA. The V segment lost 5 bases and the J segment 4 bases; nucleotides outside the gene matches: 2. The CDR3 has 13 amino acids. Here the CDR3 reads CASSIRGNQPQHF. The DNA of the CDR3 is TGTGCCAGCAGCATCAGGGGGAATCAGCCCCAGCATTTT.

This rearrangement joins TRBV16 to TRBJ2-7; 11 bases line up with TRBD2. The CDR3 consists of 15 residues. Germline V gives CDR1 KGHSY, CDR2 FQNENV. The trim removed 3 bases at V and 0 bases at J, leaving 1 base unmatched. The CDR3 nucleotides are TGTGCCAGCAGCCAGGGACTAGCGGCCTCCTACGAGCAGTACTTC. Amino acids: CASSQGLAASYEQYF.

The chain recombines TRBV2 with TRBJ2-1; 8 nucleotides align to TRBD2. Germline trimming cut 6 bases from V and 6 bases from J; bases unmatched to any gene: 4. The CDR3 loop spans 13 amino acids. Germline V lookup: CDR1 SNHLY, CDR2 FYNNEI. CDR3 residues: CASRGLAGNEQFF. The DNA for the CDR3 is TGTGCCAGCAGAGGACTAGCAGGCAATGAGCAGTTCTTC.

Regarding this clonotype: A much larger clone lies one base from this, so it may be a read error. The CDR3 nucleotides are TGTGCCAGCAGTTCACGACTTCCGAGCTCCTACAATGAGCAGTACTTC. This codes for CASSSRLPSSYNEQYF. J is TRBJ2-1 and V is TRBV28; D unresolved. Matching the DNA end better, TRBJ2-7 makes the J call doubtful. The CDR3 totals 16 residues. The germline V gene encodes CDR1 MDHEN and CDR2 SYDVKM.

The J gene is TRBJ2-1, the V gene TRBV20-1; 10 bases are a match to TRBD2. Germline values: CDR1 DFQATT, CDR2 SNEGSKA (reference sequence). The CDR3 is 15 amino acids. V trimming: 5 bases; J trimming: 0 bases; junction bases outside the gene matches: 4. CDR3 coding DNA: TGCAGTGCTGGTAGCGGGGGGAACTCCTACAATGAGCAGTTCTTC. Residues: CSAGSGGNSYNEQFF.

This clonotype has a count of ten or more. The V call is TRBV20-1, the J call TRBJ2-7, with 8 bases matching TRBD2. The CDR3 covers 15 residues. The V gene end was trimmed by 1 base and the J gene end by 0 bases; junction bases not matched to a gene: 5. The germline V gene has CDR1 DFQATT and CDR2 SNEGSKA (reference sequence). CDR3 region: CSARVAGKSSYEQYF. The CDR3 DNA sequence: TGCAGTGCTAGAGTAGCGGGGAAAAGCTCCTACGAGCAGTACTTC.

Details on this clonotype: A much larger clone lies one base from this, so it may be a read error. The genes are TRBV28 and TRBJ2-7; D not resolved. The CDR3 consists of 14 residues. The germline V and J ends were trimmed by 1 base and 7 bases, with 14 bases remaining between them. Germline CDR1 MDHEN, CDR2 SYDVKM. The CDR3 DNA follows: TGTGCCAGCAGTTTATCGGCCGGTTACAATGAGCAGTACTTC. It translates to CASSLSAGYNEQYF.

The V and J genes are TRBV28 and TRBJ2-3; tentatively, D is TRBD1 (5 bases). Per germline, CDR1 MDHEN and CDR2 SYDVKM. The CDR3 runs to 12 residues. The V gene lost 6 bases and the J gene lost 2 bases, with 6 bases spanning the gap. The CDR3 DNA follows: TGTGCCAGCAGGGGGCCCACAGATACGCAGTATTTT. It encodes CASRGPTDTQYF.

A few counts support this clonotype. This rearrangement joins TRBV12-3 or TRBV12-4 to TRBJ1-1; 9 nucleotides agree with TRBD1. V lost 6 bases to trimming and J lost 3 bases; unmatched junction nucleotides: 5. CDR3 length equals 14 residues. Written as DNA, the CDR3 is TGTGCCAGCAGCCTACAGGGGGCTTACACTGAAGCTTTCTTT. This sequence encodes CASSLQGAYTEAFF.

In its sample, this clonotype was seen many times. J is TRBJ2-5 and V is TRBV20-1; TRBD2 aligns across 15 bases. CDR1 and CDR2 (germline): DFQATT, SNEGSKA (reference sequence). The CDR3 consists of 19 residues. The V gene end was trimmed by 3 bases and the J gene end by 0 bases; junction bases not matched to a gene: 11. In nucleotides, the CDR3 is TGCAGTGCTAGGGGACTAGCGGGGGGCGACTTCGAGTACCAAGAGACCCAGTACTTC. Amino acid sequence: CSARGLAGGDFEYQETQYF.

This rearrangement joins TRBV15 to TRBJ1-4, with D uncertain. The CDR3 length is 16 residues. Trimming removed 5 bases from V and 4 bases from J, with 17 bases in between. Germline CDR1 reads LNHNV; CDR2 reads YYDKDF (reference sequence). The CDR3 reads CATSAKRGRNNEKLFF. CDR3 nucleotides: TGTGCCACCAGCGCCAAAAGAGGACGGAATAATGAAAAACTGTTTTTT.

In regard to this clonotype: One junction end disagrees with the germline gene, perhaps due to a read error. The chain combines TRBV27 with TRBJ2-1; 8 nucleotides agree with TRBD2. The germline gives CDR1 MNHEY, CDR2 SMNVEV (reference sequence). This CDR3 contains 17 residues. The CDR3 protein is CVSSSGNGGARYNEQFF. The CDR3 DNA follows: TGTGTCAGCAGTTCAGGGAACGGGGGGGCGCGGTACAATGAGCAGTTCTTC.

The gene calls are TRBV18 and TRBJ1-1; 11 nucleotides line up with TRBD1. The CDR3 loop spans 16 amino acids. The germline V gene has CDR1 KGHSH and CDR2 LQKENI. J lost 0 bases, V lost 6 bases, and 6 bases had no gene match. The DNA for the CDR3 is TGTGCCAGCTCCCGAGGACAGGGGGCGATGAACACTGAAGCTTTCTTT. As protein: CASSRGQGAMNTEAFF.

The V and J genes are TRBV7-9 and TRBJ2-4; tentatively, D is TRBD1 (6 bases). Trimming pared 5 bases from V and 8 bases from J, leaving 19 bases between. Per the germline V gene, CDR1 is SEHNR and CDR2 is FQNEAQ (reference sequence). There are 15 residues in the CDR3. As DNA, the CDR3 is TGTGCCAGCAGCCCCAACGGGATGAACAGGGACATTCAGTACTTC. Translated, it gives CASSPNGMNRDIQYF.

In this sample, this clonotype turned up a few times. The V and J genes are TRBV13 and TRBJ2-3, with 7 nucleotides matching TRBD1. After removal of 6 bases from V and 4 bases from J, the junction contained 13 bases not matched to a gene. The germline V gene has CDR1 PRHDT and CDR2 FYEKMQ (reference sequence). This CDR3 region has 16 residues. The CDR3 bases are TGTGCCAGCAGGCCCCGTGGCACAGGGGAATCAGATACGCAGTATTTT. Translation: CASRPRGTGESDTQYF.